This entry lists 5 T cell receptor beta chains sequenced from one sample in a study of post-analysis software for immune sequencing data (dated by TCRdb to between 2015 and 2016). What the research found in general, with its limitations: Patients showed significantly higher frequencies than controls for roughly 5 TRBV segments, among them TRBV5-6, TRBV5-1 and TRBV20-1.

These receptors have no identified antigens. Library preparation employed PCR. The sequencer listed for this sample is Illumina HiSeq 2500. To reduce PCR and sequencing biases, unique molecular identifiers were built into the TCR beta cDNA libraries. TCRdb handled the public reads itself, with Q25 trimming in fastp and clone calling in MiXCR, and kept productive beta chains. CDR3 protein sequences are deduplicated, and each keeps its most common genes and DNA. A total of around 700,000 distinct CDR3 sequences appear in this sample, 55% to 60% of them only once. The ten most abundant clones make up roughly 12% of the sample. Material for sequencing was blood. These receptors came from a girl aged 2 to 9 with multiple sclerosis.

This clonotype was counted only a few times. This chain links TRBV24-1 with TRBJ1-2, with no clear D. The CDR3 has 15 residues. V lost 0 bases to trimming and J lost 2 bases, with 9 bases between them. Germline V gene sequence: CDR1 KGHDR, CDR2 SFDVKD. CDR3 in amino acids: CATSDLGVSNYGYTF. The CDR3 bases are TGTGCCACCAGTGATTTGGGAGTTTCCAACTATGGCTACACCTTC.

The rearrangement links TRBV29-1 to TRBJ1-5; D is uncertain. Trimming left V 3 bases short and J 0 bases short, with 6 bases between. CDR1 and CDR2 from the germline V gene are SQVTM and ANQGSEA. This CDR3 contains 13 residues. The CDR3 coding sequence is TGCAGCGTTGAGGACGGTAGCAATCAGCCCCAGCATTTT. Residues: CSVEDGSNQPQHF.

The chain joins TRBV20-1 to TRBJ2-4, with D possibly being TRBD2 (5 bases). V was trimmed by 6 bases and J by 16 bases, leaving 28 bases between them. The germline V gene has CDR1 DFQATT and CDR2 SNEGSKA (reference sequence). CDR3 length equals 14 residues. DNA for the CDR3: TGCAGTGCGCCTACCGGGATCCTAAGGGAGACCCATTACTTC. Translating gives CSAPTGILRETHYF.

The chain employs TRBV15 and TRBJ2-2; tentatively, D is TRBD2 (6 bases). The CDR3 is 17 residues long. Per the germline V gene, CDR1 is LNHNV and CDR2 is YYDKDF (reference sequence). The V end lost 3 bases, the J end lost 4 bases, and 18 bases lay between the germline ends. Here the CDR3 DNA reads TGTGCCACCAGCAGGGAGGGACGCCCAGTGGTCACCGGGGAGCTGTTTTTT. Protein product: CATSREGRPVVTGELFF. Full variable domain (outside the CDR3, taken from reference TRBV15 and TRBJ2-2): DAMVIQNPRYQVTQFGKPVTLSCSQTLNHNVMYWYQQKSSQAPKLLFHYYDKDFNNEADTPDNFQSRRPNTSFCFLDIRSPGLGDTAMYLCATSREGRPVVTGELFFGEGSRLTVL.

The chain has TRBV5-8 and TRBJ1-2; no definite D call. CDR1 and CDR2 (germline): SGHTS, YDEGEE. The CDR3 runs to 14 residues. The V and J ends lost 4 bases and 0 bases respectively, with 10 bases between them. The chain's CDR3 is CASSGSIANYGYTF. The CDR3 DNA follows: TGTGCCAGCAGCGGGTCGATAGCTAACTATGGCTACACCTTC.